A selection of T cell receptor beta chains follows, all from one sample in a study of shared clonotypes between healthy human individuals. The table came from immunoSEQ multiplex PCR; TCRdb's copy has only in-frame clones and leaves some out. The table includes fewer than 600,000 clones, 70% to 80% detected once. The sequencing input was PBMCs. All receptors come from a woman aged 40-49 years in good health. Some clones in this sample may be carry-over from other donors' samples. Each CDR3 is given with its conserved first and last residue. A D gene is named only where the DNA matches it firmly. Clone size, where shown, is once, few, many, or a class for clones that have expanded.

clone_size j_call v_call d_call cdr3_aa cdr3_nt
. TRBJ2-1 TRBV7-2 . CASSLGPGGNEQFF TGTGCCAGCAGCTTAGGGCCAGGGGGGAATGAGCAGTTCTTC
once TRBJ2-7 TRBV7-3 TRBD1 CASSADRGQRNEQYF TGTGCCAGCAGCGCGGACAGGGGGCAGCGGAACGAGCAGTACTTC
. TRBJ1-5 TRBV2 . CASSRTAYQPQHF TGTGCCAGCAGTCGGACAGCTTATCAGCCCCAGCATTTT
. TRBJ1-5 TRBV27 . CASSRNRANQPQHF TGTGCCAGCAGCCGCAACAGGGCGAATCAGCCCCAGCATTTT
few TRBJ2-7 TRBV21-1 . CASSKGTSGRSTYEQYF TGTGCCAGCAGCAAAGGTACTAGCGGGAGGTCGACTTACGAGCAGTACTTC
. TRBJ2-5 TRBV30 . CAWRASGETQYF TGTGCCTGGAGGGCCAGCGGGGAGACCCAGTACTTC
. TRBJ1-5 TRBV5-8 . CASSPLKGGGYSNQPQHF TGTGCCAGCAGCCCCCTGAAGGGAGGGGGGTATAGCAATCAGCCCCAGCATTTT
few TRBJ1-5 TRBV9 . CASSVGQGNQPQHF TGTGCCAGCAGCGTAGGGCAGGGAAATCAGCCCCAGCATTTT
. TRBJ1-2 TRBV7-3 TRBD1 CASNRQGEGGYTF TGTGCCAGCAACCGACAGGGAGAGGGTGGCTACACCTTC
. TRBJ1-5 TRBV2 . CASRWDNNQPQHF TGTGCCAGCAGGTGGGACAACAATCAGCCCCAGCATTTT
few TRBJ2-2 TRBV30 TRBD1 CAWSDWTGGRGELFF TGTGCCTGGAGTGATTGGACAGGGGGACGCGGGGAGCTGTTTTTT
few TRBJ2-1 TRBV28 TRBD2 CASSYSGGGGYNEQFF TGTGCCAGCAGTTACAGTGGCGGGGGAGGCTACAATGAGCAGTTCTTC
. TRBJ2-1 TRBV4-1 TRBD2 CASSQDSGRAFDEQFF TGCGCCAGCAGCCAAGACAGCGGGAGGGCCTTCGATGAGCAGTTCTTC
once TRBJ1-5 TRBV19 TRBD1 CASRDRGNQPQHF TGTGCCAGTAGGGACAGGGGGAATCAGCCCCAGCATTTT
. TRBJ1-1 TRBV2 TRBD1 CASSSGQVAEAFF TGTGCCAGCAGTTCTGGACAGGTCGCTGAAGCTTTCTTT
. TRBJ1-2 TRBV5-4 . CASSPAGGSNYGYTF TGTGCCAGCAGCCCGGCGGGGGGGTCTAACTATGGCTACACCTTC
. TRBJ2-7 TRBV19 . CASSMRGMTYEQYF TGTGCCAGTAGTATGCGCGGGATGACCTACGAGCAGTACTTC
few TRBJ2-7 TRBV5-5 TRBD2 CASSPSSGAYEQYF TGTGCCAGCAGCCCTTCTAGCGGAGCCTACGAGCAGTACTTC
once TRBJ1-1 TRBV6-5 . CASSSFAGSGRTEAFF TGTGCCAGCAGTTCCTTCGCGGGCAGTGGGAGGACTGAAGCTTTCTTT
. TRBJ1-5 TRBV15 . CATSNGGNQPQHF TGTGCCACCAGCAATGGAGGCAATCAGCCCCAGCATTTT
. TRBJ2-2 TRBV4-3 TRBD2 CASSQNLAGDSGELFF TGCGCCAGCAGCCAAAATCTAGCGGGAGATTCCGGGGAGCTGTTTTTT
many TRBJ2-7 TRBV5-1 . CASSLSRDTSYEQYF TGCGCCAGCAGCTTAAGCCGGGACACCTCCTACGAGCAGTACTTC
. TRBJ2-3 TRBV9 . CASSVGVVGTDTQYF TGTGCCAGCAGCGTTGGGGTAGTAGGCACAGATACGCAGTATTTT
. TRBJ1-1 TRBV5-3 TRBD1 CARSQTGTGGGLVNTEAFF TGTGCCAGAAGCCAAACCGGGACAGGGGGCGGGTTAGTGAACACTGAAGCTTTCTTT
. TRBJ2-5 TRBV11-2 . CASSLDRGTQETQYF TGTGCCAGCAGCTTAGATCGGGGCACCCAAGAGACCCAGTACTTC
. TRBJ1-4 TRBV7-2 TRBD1 CASSLTGGRTVKLFF TGTGCCAGCAGCTTAACAGGGGGCAGGACGGTAAAACTGTTTTTT
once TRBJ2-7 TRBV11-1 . CASSSQGPIKDEQYF TGTGCCAGCAGCTCTCAGGGTCCCATTAAGGACGAGCAGTACTTC
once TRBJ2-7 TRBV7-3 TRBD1 CASSSYRGPSYEQYF TGTGCCAGCAGCTCATACAGGGGGCCCAGCTACGAGCAGTACTTC
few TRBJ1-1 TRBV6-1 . CASSDWMNTEAFF TGTGCCAGCAGTGACTGGATGAACACTGAAGCTTTCTTT
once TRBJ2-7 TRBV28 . CASSPYYGQSSYEQYF TGTGCCAGCAGTCCGTACTACGGTCAGAGCTCCTACGAGCAGTACTTC
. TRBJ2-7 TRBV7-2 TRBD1 CASRGQGRYEQYF TGTGCCAGCAGAGGACAGGGGCGTTACGAGCAGTACTTC
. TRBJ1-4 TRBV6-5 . CASSRTATNEKLFF TGTGCCAGCAGTCGGACAGCAACTAATGAAAAACTGTTTTTT
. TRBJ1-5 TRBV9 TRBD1 CASSVGAGGGQPQHF TGTGCCAGCAGCGTAGGGGCAGGGGGGGGTCAGCCCCAGCATTTT
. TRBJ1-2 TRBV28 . CASSLVDRRLYTF TGTGCCAGCAGTTTGGTGGACAGAAGGCTCTACACCTTC
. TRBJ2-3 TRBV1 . CTSSSGLAGDADTQYF TGCACCAGCAGCTCAGGACTAGCGGGAGATGCGGATACGCAGTATTTT